A few counts support the clone carrying this T cell receptor beta chain. CDR3 length: 16 residues. Per germline, CDR1 LNHDA and CDR2 SQIVND (reference sequence). V lost 7 bases and J lost 2; bases outside the gene matches: 8. The record originates from a study of blood T cell repertoires in COVID-19. Study-level information: Samples of COVID-19 (acute and convalescent) were obtained from the United States, Italy and Spain. PBMCs, B-cell-depleted T cells, or T cells were the source of the cDNA or gDNA that made up the material.

Authors' data handling: Scientists estimated how many nucleated cells there were by amplifying reference gene primers. The data were produced by immunoSEQ multiplex PCR, yet TCRdb's version contains in-frame clones alone and is incomplete. V and J calls and clone size are given by that table; D and trimming were obtained from the DNA. Among tens of thousands of clones listed, over 80% were seen once. Sequenced: peripheral blood. This TCR was recovered from a woman older than 75 with acute or convalescent COVID-19. V usage is TRBV19 and J usage is TRBJ2-7; 13 bases agree with TRBD2. The CDR3 sequence is CASKGTSGTDAYEQYF. CDR3 in DNA: TGTGCCAGTAAGGGGACTAGCGGGACCGACGCCTACGAGCAGTACTTC.